This TCR beta chain was sequenced during a study of T cells in Graves' hyperthyroidism and ophthalmopathy. In the study overall: Peripheral blood samples were taken at initial diagnosis, prior to any treatment.

V was trimmed by 7 bases and J by 6 bases, leaving 18 bases between them. Germline V CDR1 and CDR2: SGHKS, YYEKEE (reference sequence). The CDR3 runs to 14 residues. From more than 9 ml of fresh peripheral blood, PBMCs were isolated. Whole-study findings and limits: Ophthalmopathy was told apart from stable hyperthyroidism by a 13 V-J model.

This clonotype was found a few times. Its target is not known. Researchers amplified the TCR beta CDR3 regions from RNA transcripts. HTBI primers drove first-round RT-PCR of the TCR CDR3. TCRdb processed the multiplex PCR reads anew with MiXCR; each CDR3 protein has one entry. The repertoire holds around 350,000 distinct CDR3 sequences, with 12% to 15% as singletons. This chain joins TRBV5-5 and TRBJ2-3; D gene ambiguous. The sample comprised blood. The sequence was collected from a woman aged 60-75 years with Graves' ophthalmopathy. The CDR3, as DNA: TGTGCCAGCGCGACCACACCCACCGGGGATACGCAGTATTTT. As protein: CASATTPTGDTQYF.